This is a list of T cell receptor beta chains from one sample in a study of blood T cell repertoires in COVID-19. Repertoires were generated with immunoSEQ multiplex PCR, while TCRdb's copy carries only in-frame clones and drops some. The table lists some 120,000 clones, 82% of them singletons. The sequencing sample was made of peripheral blood. Receptors were obtained from an older man with active or convalescent COVID-19. Both conserved end residues are part of each CDR3.

v_call: TRBV7-3
j_call: TRBJ2-2
cdr3_aa: CASSPGLANTGELFF

v_call: TRBV7-4
j_call: TRBJ1-3
cdr3_aa: CASSFRAGQGVYRSGNTIYF

v_call: TRBV18
j_call: TRBJ2-1
cdr3_aa: CASSAVGGNEQFF

v_call: TRBV5-1
j_call: TRBJ2-6
cdr3_aa: CASSLGTSSGANVLTF

v_call: TRBV19
j_call: TRBJ1-2
cdr3_aa: CASSIDRGTYGYTF

v_call: TRBV7-9
j_call: TRBJ2-2
cdr3_aa: CASSLTGFGELFF

v_call: TRBV15
j_call: TRBJ2-5
cdr3_aa: CATSPSGRGETQYF

v_call: TRBV3-1/TRBV3-2
j_call: TRBJ2-3
cdr3_aa: CASSRTWGGAGTDTQYF

v_call: TRBV10-3
j_call: TRBJ1-2
cdr3_aa: CAISESSGRGGYTF

v_call: TRBV30
j_call: TRBJ2-1
cdr3_aa: CAWAGGRGNEQFF

v_call: TRBV5-4
j_call: TRBJ2-7
cdr3_aa: CASSTGGYEQYF

v_call: TRBV7-3
j_call: TRBJ2-1
cdr3_aa: CASSLMAGDYNEQFF

v_call: TRBV30
j_call: TRBJ1-1
cdr3_aa: CAWGRIRTEAFF

v_call: TRBV19
j_call: TRBJ2-7
cdr3_aa: CASSYRDGRYEQYF

v_call: TRBV7-3
j_call: TRBJ1-2
cdr3_aa: CASSSYETGTYGYTF

v_call: TRBV5-5
j_call: TRBJ2-5
cdr3_aa: CASSLDAGLGETQYF

v_call: TRBV6-5
j_call: TRBJ2-7
cdr3_aa: CASRGQKVYEQYF

v_call: TRBV29-1
j_call: TRBJ1-1
cdr3_aa: CSVDTSRGREAFF

v_call: TRBV5-4
j_call: TRBJ2-3
cdr3_aa: CASSWAVTDTQYF

v_call: TRBV29-1
j_call: TRBJ2-7
cdr3_aa: CSVAFRGNSYEQYF

v_call: TRBV2
j_call: TRBJ2-3
cdr3_aa: CASRAPTSGKPTDTQYF

v_call: TRBV29-1
j_call: TRBJ2-1
cdr3_aa: CSVEGEGTGGAGWDEQFF

v_call: TRBV11-2
j_call: TRBJ2-1
cdr3_aa: CASSPGITPYNEQFF

v_call: TRBV7-2
j_call: TRBJ1-4
cdr3_aa: CASSQPGGGAYGGEKLFF

v_call: TRBV11-2
j_call: TRBJ1-1
cdr3_aa: CASKTIRGRTNTEAFF

v_call: TRBV3-1/TRBV3-2
j_call: TRBJ1-5
cdr3_aa: CASSHGTDSNQPQHF

v_call: TRBV18
j_call: TRBJ2-7
cdr3_aa: CASSPGGTGGWVIEQYF

v_call: TRBV18
j_call: TRBJ2-1
cdr3_aa: CASSPPSGYNEQFF

v_call: TRBV7-2
j_call: TRBJ2-7
cdr3_aa: CASSLGPSRYEQYF

v_call: TRBV5-5
j_call: TRBJ1-4
cdr3_aa: CASSFGQGYEKLFF

v_call: TRBV6-5
j_call: TRBJ1-1
cdr3_aa: CASSLQESRGTEAFF

v_call: TRBV7-2
j_call: TRBJ1-2
cdr3_aa: CASSLGLHGTGYGYTF

v_call: TRBV6-5
j_call: TRBJ2-7
cdr3_aa: CASSYGQMAYEQYF

v_call: TRBV7-6
j_call: TRBJ2-7
cdr3_aa: CASSLGAAGYEQYF

v_call: TRBV28
j_call: TRBJ2-2
cdr3_aa: CASSEGELFF

v_call: TRBV4-2
j_call: TRBJ1-5
cdr3_aa: CASSPDRGEFSNQPQHF

v_call: TRBV9
j_call: TRBJ1-6
cdr3_aa: CASSVGNRQGLSPLHF

v_call: TRBV7-6
j_call: TRBJ1-3
cdr3_aa: CASSLGGWASGNTIYF

v_call: TRBV11-3
j_call: TRBJ1-1
cdr3_aa: CASSLGGDTEAFF

v_call: TRBV3-1/TRBV3-2
j_call: TRBJ1-1
cdr3_aa: CASSQGQVTNTEAFF

v_call: TRBV27
j_call: TRBJ2-2
cdr3_aa: CASSLSSFTGELFF

v_call: TRBV14
j_call: TRBJ2-1
cdr3_aa: CASSHRQGGSGEQFF

v_call: TRBV9
j_call: TRBJ2-1
cdr3_aa: CASSEPPGLSYNEQFF

v_call: TRBV6-5
j_call: TRBJ1-5
cdr3_aa: CASIHRGNQPQHF

v_call: TRBV12-5
j_call: TRBJ1-1
cdr3_aa: CASVETRGGNTEAFF